The present T cell receptor beta chain was sequenced within a study of T cells expressing NK-cell markers (dated by TCRdb to 2020 to 2022). Regarding the study in general: TCR beta-chain repertoires were profiled in sorted CD3+CD56+NKG2C+, CD3+CD56+NKG2C- and CD3+CD56-NKG2C+ T-cell subsets from several donors. Of the eight sequenced donors, seven were found to be HCMV-seropositive and one was found to be HCMV-seronegative. All eight donors whose samples were sequenced were randomly selected healthy volunteers, three of them men and five women. The libraries were sequenced on Illumina HiSeq 2000/2500, MiSeq or NextSeq, producing 2 x 150 bp reads.

To determine HCMV serostatus, a commercial ELISA kit was used to detect HCMV-specific IgG in serum. Ficoll density gradient centrifugation was used to isolate peripheral blood mononuclear cells from blood. With respect to this clonotype: The antigen this receptor binds is unknown.

The data were produced on an Illumina HiSeq 2000. 5'RACE template switching, by which a universal primer site and unique molecular identifiers were added, was used to make TCR beta cDNA libraries. cDNA synthesis was primed from the TCR beta constant segment and was followed by two successive PCR amplification steps. Turning to the authors' computational methods: MIGEC was used to demultiplex reads and group reads by UMI, and MiTCR was used to assemble and quantify clonotypes. To remove erroneous sequences, TCR cDNA sequences were retained only when supported by two or more reads. The tcR package was used for downstream repertoire analysis, and clonotypes were matched across fractions by CDR3 nucleotide sequence plus V segment. VDJmatch was used to annotate antigen specificity against VDJdb, with one amino acid substitution in CDR3 allowed. With the reads reprocessed by TCRdb, a single entry stands for each CDR3 protein sequence and no DNA is reported. V and J calls and clone size were set by TCRdb, not the authors. The table kept for this sample lists a few hundred thousand distinct CDR3 sequences. Clones ranked in the top ten supply roughly 3.5% of the sample.

Results and caveats for the whole study, not just this receptor: Those dominant clonotypes were again the most abundant among CD3+CD56-NKG2C+ cells in a few donors, at about 28.3-65%. It remained unclear whether the expanded NKG2C-expressing T cell clones were specific for HCMV antigens. For roughly six donors, the dominant CD3+CD56+NKG2C+ clonotypes were among the top 10 CD8+ clonotypes and accounted for about 1.0-7.0% of CD8+ T cells.

The cysteine opens and the phenylalanine closes a CDR3 of 15 amino acids. No DNA sequence was recorded. In this chain, TRBV12-3 or TRBV12-4 is recombined with TRBJ1-1; lacking DNA, the TRBD1 call made by TCRdb goes unchecked. The origin of this receptor is a man younger than 30 in good health. Donor details come from another sample of the same person, matched by shared clones. Sequencing was performed on blood T cells: a sorted CD56 or NKG2C T cell subset, CD4+ or CD8+ T cells, or bulk PBMC T cells (not recorded which). The CDR3 reads as follows: CASSPGTGGGTEAFF.